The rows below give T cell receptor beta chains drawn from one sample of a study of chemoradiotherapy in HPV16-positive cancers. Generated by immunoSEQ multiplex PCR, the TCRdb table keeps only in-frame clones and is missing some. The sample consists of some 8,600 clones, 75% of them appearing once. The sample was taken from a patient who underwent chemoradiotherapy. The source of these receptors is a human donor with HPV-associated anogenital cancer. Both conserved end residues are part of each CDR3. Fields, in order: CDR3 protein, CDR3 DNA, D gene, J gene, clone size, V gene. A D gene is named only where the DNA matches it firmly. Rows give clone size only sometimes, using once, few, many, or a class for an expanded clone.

CASSAIFSSGRRETQYF TGTGCCAGTAGTGCTATTTTCTCAAGCGGGAGAAGGGAGACCCAGTACTTC TRBD2 TRBJ2-5 NA TRBV19
CAISESQRGIGELFF TGTGCCATCAGTGAGTCACAGAGAGGGATCGGGGAGCTGTTTTTT NA TRBJ2-2 once TRBV10-3
CASSLFAWRSPEAFF TGTGCCAGCAGCTTATTCGCCTGGAGGAGTCCTGAAGCTTTCTTT NA TRBJ1-1 NA TRBV13
CASSLGNRDYEQYF TGTGCCAGCTCCCTAGGAAACAGGGACTACGAGCAGTACTTC NA TRBJ2-7 NA TRBV18
CASSLPGAVRYTF TGTGCCAGCAGCCTACCCGGGGCCGTGCGCTACACCTTC NA TRBJ1-2 NA TRBV14
CASRSADSPYF TGTGCCAGCAGAAGTGCAGACAGCCCTTACTTC NA TRBJ1-2 once TRBV6-6
CASSPTSSTEQFF TGTGCCAGCAGCCCGACCTCTAGCACTGAGCAGTTCTTC NA TRBJ2-1 NA TRBV9
CASSRGAGAPYEQYF TGTGCCAGCAGCCGAGGCGCGGGGGCCCCCTACGAGCAGTACTTC NA TRBJ2-7 NA TRBV6-6
CASSLDGVPGELFF TGTGCCAGTAGCCTCGACGGGGTTCCCGGGGAGCTGTTTTTT NA TRBJ2-2 NA TRBV19
CASNLQAPQPQHF TGTGCCAGCAACCTACAGGCACCTCAGCCCCAGCATTTT NA TRBJ1-5 few TRBV6-5
CASRLLETQYF TGTGCCAGCCGGCTACTAGAGACCCAGTACTTC NA TRBJ2-5 NA TRBV6-5
CASSLRGANEQFF TGTGCCAGCAGCCTCCGAGGCGCCAATGAGCAGTTCTTC NA TRBJ2-1 NA TRBV7-2
CASSKDRGNEKLFF TGTGCCAGCAGCAAGGACAGGGGGAACGAAAAACTGTTTTTT TRBD1 TRBJ1-4 NA TRBV6-6
CASTKIGRSYEQYF TGTGCCAGCACCAAAATAGGGCGCTCCTACGAGCAGTACTTC NA TRBJ2-7 NA TRBV6-1
CASSAGGQGAPNTEAFF TGCGCCAGCAGCGCGGGGGGACAGGGGGCTCCGAACACTGAAGCTTTCTTT TRBD1 TRBJ1-1 NA TRBV5-1
CASSDGTGGSGNTIYF TGTGCCAGCAGTGATGGAACAGGGGGCAGTGGAAACACCATATATTTT TRBD1 TRBJ1-3 once TRBV2
CASSLTSSSGRNTGELFF TGCGCCAGCAGCTTGACCTCCTCTAGCGGGAGGAACACCGGGGAGCTGTTTTTT TRBD2 TRBJ2-2 NA TRBV5-1
CASSFGEWEAFF TGTGCCAGCAGCTTTGGGGAATGGGAAGCTTTCTTT NA TRBJ1-1 NA TRBV7-9
CASSPGRSRTYNEQFF TGTGCCAGCAGCCCGGGACGCTCTAGGACTTACAATGAGCAGTTCTTC NA TRBJ2-1 NA TRBV7-2
CASRTSGGGLLNNEQFF TGCGCCAGCAGGACTAGCGGGGGGGGCCTGCTAAACAATGAGCAGTTCTTC TRBD2 TRBJ2-1 NA TRBV5-1
CASSVGSGSYEQYF TGTGCCAGCAGCGTAGGGTCAGGGAGCTACGAGCAGTACTTC NA TRBJ2-7 NA TRBV9
CASTWGGGDTDTQYF TGTGCCAGCACCTGGGGGGGCGGGGACACAGATACGCAGTATTTT NA TRBJ2-3 NA TRBV6-1
CASSQDPADTGNTIYF TGCGCCAGCAGCCAAGATCCGGCGGACACTGGAAACACCATATATTTT NA TRBJ1-3 once TRBV4-1
CASSIDSGTRVNYGYTF TGTGCCAGTAGTATAGACTCCGGGACACGAGTTAACTATGGCTACACCTTC NA TRBJ1-2 NA TRBV19
CASSSSGDNYGYTF TGTGCCAGCAGCTCCTCAGGGGACAACTATGGCTACACCTTC NA TRBJ1-2 NA TRBV7-9
CASSIGGQVEGAFF TGTGCCAGTAGTATTGGGGGACAGGTCGAAGGAGCTTTCTTT TRBD1 TRBJ1-1 NA TRBV19
CASSVGRASYNEQFF TGTGCCAGCAGCGTAGGAAGGGCTTCCTACAATGAGCAGTTCTTC NA TRBJ2-1 NA TRBV9
CASSYLDGELFF TGTGCCAGCAGCTACCTGGACGGGGAGCTGTTTTTT NA TRBJ2-2 NA TRBV7-9
CASSLQGQGGDTQYF TGTGCCAGCAGCCTCCAGGGACAGGGAGGAGATACGCAGTATTTT TRBD1 TRBJ2-3 NA TRBV16
CASSVGGTSGNEQFF TGTGCCAGCAGCGTAGGTGGGACTAGCGGTAATGAGCAGTTCTTC TRBD2 TRBJ2-1 NA TRBV9
CASSPRQDPTGELFF TGTGCTAGCAGCCCCAGACAGGACCCCACCGGGGAGCTGTTTTTT NA TRBJ2-2 few TRBV7-7
CASSYSSGGIQETQYF TGTGCCAGCAGTTACTCTAGCGGGGGAATCCAAGAGACCCAGTACTTC TRBD2 TRBJ2-5 NA TRBV6-5